The 12 T cell receptor beta chains below were found in one sample sequenced in a study of PD-L1 blockade in urothelial cancer. Time point reported: pretreatment peripheral blood. TCRdb's table, derived via immunoSEQ multiplex PCR, lists solely in-frame clones and lacks some. The data hold 40,000 to 60,000 clones, with approximately 79% observed a single time. The sample consisted of PBMCs, taken around atezolizumab (anti-PD-L1) treatment. Receptors originate from a man between 70 and 80 years old with urothelial cancer.

The chain recombines TRBV5-1 with TRBJ1-3, with D tentatively TRBD1 (6 bases). The CDR3 has 16 amino acids. Germline assignment: CDR1 SGHRS and CDR2 YFSETQ. With 4 bases removed from V and 0 bases from J, the gap between germline ends came to 14 bases. CDR3 DNA sequence: TGCGCCAGCAGCCCCGGGACACTGAGCTCTGGAAACACCATATATTTT. Translation gives CASSPGTLSSGNTIYF.

The chain employs TRBV5-5 and TRBJ2-1; D possibly corresponds to TRBD2 (6 bases). V was cut by 4 bases and J by 8 bases, with 7 bases left in between. The CDR3 consists of 11 residues. Germline assignment: CDR1 SGHKS and CDR2 YYEKEE (reference sequence). The CDR3 DNA reads as TGTGCCAGCAGCCGCGGGGATGAGCAGTTCTTC. It encodes CASSRGDEQFF.

To note about this clone: At one end the junction does not follow the germline gene, possibly because of a read error. V usage is TRBV7-7 and J usage is TRBJ2-5, with D tentatively TRBD2 (5 bases). This CDR3 has 15 amino acids. CDR1 is SSHAT and CDR2 is FNYEAQ in the germline V gene (reference sequence). DNA for the CDR3: TGTGCTAGCAGCTTAAGGCTAGCTCTAGGAGAGACCCAGTACTTC. It yields the protein CASSLRLALGETQYF.

This clone has a single count. The chain has TRBV30 and TRBJ2-2, with a tentative D call TRBD1 (6 bases). Looked up from germline, CDR1 is GTSNPN and CDR2 is SVGIG (reference sequence). Deletions cut 4 bases from V and 7 bases from J, with 13 bases between. The CDR3 runs 13 residues. The CDR3 protein is CAWTQDSYGELFF. DNA of the CDR3: TGTGCCTGGACCCAGGACAGCTACGGGGAGCTGTTTTTT. Full variable domain (missing parts from reference TRBV30 and TRBJ2-2): SQTIHQWPATLVQPVGSPLSLECTVEGTSNPNLYWYRQAAGRGLQLLFYSVGIGQISSEVPQNLSASRPQDRQFILSSKKLLLSDSGFYLCAWTQDSYGELFFGEGSRLTVL.

This sequence joins TRBV9 and TRBJ2-3; D call uncertain. Trimming took off 4 bases at V and 2 bases at J, with 8 bases between the two ends. This CDR3 region has 13 residues. CDR1 and CDR2 from the germline V gene are SGDLS and YYNGEE. The CDR3 nucleotides read TGTGCCAGCAGCTCCGTGGCCACAGATACGCAGTATTTT. Its protein product is CASSSVATDTQYF.

The V gene is TRBV4-1, the J gene TRBJ2-7; 10 bases fit TRBD2. The CDR3 is made up of 18 amino acids. From germline, CDR1 is MGHRA and CDR2 YSYEKL. Unmatched junction bases numbered 13, after V lost 4 bases and J lost 1 base. The CDR3 sequence is CASSPWKPGLASSYEQYF. CDR3 nucleotides: TGCGCCAGCAGCCCCTGGAAACCGGGACTAGCGTCTTCCTACGAGCAGTACTTC.

The chain uses TRBV29-1 and TRBJ2-7, with 10 bases lining up with TRBD1. In germline, CDR1 is SQVTM, CDR2 ANQGSEA. The CDR3 is 14 amino acids. V was pared by 4 bases and J by 5 bases, with 8 bases of the junction left unmatched. As DNA, the CDR3 is TGCAGCGTTGTCGGGACAGGGGACGGCCACGAGCAGTACTTC. Protein sequence: CSVVGTGDGHEQYF.

The rearrangement links TRBV6-1 to TRBJ2-1; 10 nucleotides line up with TRBD2. CDR1 and CDR2 (germline): MNHNS, SASEGT. The CDR3 spans 13 residues. The J segment lost 6 bases and the V segment lost 6 bases, leaving 2 bases of the junction unmatched. The CDR3 spells CASRGTSANEQFF. The CDR3 nucleotides are TGTGCCAGCAGGGGGACTAGCGCCAATGAGCAGTTCTTC.

The CDR3 sequence is CASSPRTAFQETQYF. CDR3 bases: TGTGCCAGCAGCCCCCGGACAGCTTTCCAAGAGACCCAGTACTTC. The V and J genes are TRBV7-9 and TRBJ2-5; D may be TRBD1 (6 bases). The V and J ends lost 5 bases and 1 base respectively, with 14 bases between them. CDR3 length equals 15 residues. Germline values: CDR1 SEHNR, CDR2 FQNEAQ (reference sequence).

V gene TRBV5-1 combines with J gene TRBJ1-4; 7 bases line up with TRBD1. This CDR3 is built from 15 residues. After removal of 0 bases from V and 7 bases from J, the junction contained 6 bases not matched to a gene. Germline CDR1 SGHRS, CDR2 YFSETQ. Written as DNA, the CDR3 is TGCGCCAGCAGCTTGGTTCCGGCAGGGGGTGAAAAACTGTTTTTT. Protein: CASSLVPAGGEKLFF.

This chain links TRBV6-4 with TRBJ2-3; possible D gene TRBD2, 5 bases. This CDR3 has 15 amino acids. The ends were cut back, 5 bases at V and 1 base at J, with 13 bases in the middle. CDR1 and CDR2 from the germline V gene are MRHNA and SNTAGT. CDR3 protein: CASSLGGGGTDTQYF. As DNA, the CDR3 is TGTGCCAGCAGTCTGGGCGGAGGTGGCACAGATACGCAGTATTTT.

The chain uses TRBV25-1 and TRBJ2-1; 8 nucleotides line up with TRBD2. CDR3 length: 15 amino acids. Germline V lookup: CDR1 MGHDK, CDR2 SYGVNS. The V and J ends lost 4 bases and 6 bases, in that order; junction bases with no gene match: 8. The CDR3 protein is CASSADSGKANEQFF. The CDR3 bases are TGTGCCAGCAGTGCCGATAGCGGGAAAGCCAATGAGCAGTTCTTC.